A single sample gave rise to the 4 T cell receptor beta chains below, sequenced in a study of blood T cell repertoires in COVID-19. The assay was immunoSEQ multiplex PCR, and TCRdb's table has in-frame clones only and misses some. This sample has about 110,000 clones, with around three quarters found just once. The sample was peripheral blood. All receptors derive from a human donor in a cohort sampled during active or convalescent COVID-19.

The J gene is TRBJ1-1, the V gene TRBV29-1, with D possibly being TRBD1 (5 bases). Germline CDR1 and CDR2: SQVTM and ANQGSEA. CDR3 length: 13 residues. V shed 6 bases and J shed 0 bases, with 11 bases lying between them. The DNA for the CDR3 is TGCAGCGTCCCGACAGCCCTGAACACTGAAGCTTTCTTT. It encodes CSVPTALNTEAFF.

This clone was seen a handful of times. This chain uses TRBV27 with TRBJ2-7; perhaps TRBD1 as D (5 bases). V gave up 6 bases and J gave up 0 bases, with 9 bases separating them. There are 13 residues in the CDR3. Germline values: CDR1 MNHEY, CDR2 SMNVEV (reference sequence). The CDR3 here is CASSQGFSYEQYF. In DNA form, the CDR3 reads TGTGCCAGCAGCCAGGGTTTCTCCTACGAGCAGTACTTC.

This rearrangement joins TRBV5-1 to TRBJ1-2; a weak D match, TRBD1 (6 bases). This CDR3 is built from 12 residues. Germline CDR1 is SGHRS and CDR2 is YFSETQ. V shed 0 bases and J shed 12 bases, with 12 bases lying between them. CDR3 sequence reads: CASSLAGQLNTF. The CDR3 bases are TGCGCCAGCAGCTTGGCCGGACAGTTGAACACCTTC.

This chain uses TRBV4-3 with TRBJ2-1, with TRBD2 matching 9 bases. CDR3 length: 16 residues. Germline V gene data show CDR1 as LGHNA and CDR2 as YSLEER. J gave up 0 bases and V 5 bases, and 5 bases lay outside the gene matches. The CDR3 region has the DNA TGCGCCAGCAGCTCGCGACTAGCGGCCTCCTACAATGAGCAGTTCTTC. This codes for CASSSRLAASYNEQFF.